This T cell receptor beta chain was obtained from a study of blood T cell repertoires in COVID-19. The wider study: Samples came from the United States, Italy and Spain, spanning acute and convalescent COVID-19. T cells, B-cell-depleted T cells, or PBMCs supplied cDNA or gDNA.

Trimming removed 4 bases from V and 6 bases from J; junction bases left unmatched: 8. The CDR3 runs to 15 residues. Germline CDR1 is MDHEN and CDR2 is SYDVKM. A Seattle source enrolled patients during active infection and followed them longitudinally. Methods used by the authors: Reference gene primer amplification in the assay estimated nucleated cell counts. Method: immunoSEQ multiplex PCR; TCRdb's copy keeps in-frame clones and lacks some. V and J calls and clone size are those listed in that table; D and trimming were worked out from the DNA. This sample has 50,000 or so clones; approximately 95% occur once, and the top ten carry less than 1.2%.

The chain carries TRBV28 and TRBJ2-1, with TRBD2 matching over 8 bases. The sample was peripheral blood. The sequence came from a man aged 60-69 years with COVID-19, enrolled during active disease. CDR3 loop: CASSYQGLAVNEQFF. The DNA of the CDR3 is TGTGCCAGCAGTTACCAAGGACTAGCTGTCAATGAGCAGTTCTTC.